The entry below describes one T cell receptor beta chain. The antigen remains unidentified. Clones were sequenced by immunoSEQ multiplex PCR, and TCRdb holds only the in-frame ones, with some missing. The sample has approximately 100,000 clones, roughly 91% seen once. The sample comes from a study of T cell responses to AZD1222 COVID-19 vaccine. In the study overall: Samples with a second dose at about 4 or about 12 weeks were pooled together. General study findings and limits: Spike-specific TCR breadth and depth rose after two AZD1222 doses. Sampled repertoires all dated from after the peak T cell response. AZD1222 recipients seropositive at baseline numbered only five or six.

Trimming removed 6 bases at V and 0 bases at J, with 8 bases between. CDR3 length: 14 amino acids. Looked up from germline, CDR1 is LNHDA and CDR2 is SQIVND (reference sequence). This TCR derives from an adult in good health. V gene TRBV19 combines with J gene TRBJ1-4; D unresolved. The source material was peripheral blood, sampled on day 0 of AZD1222 vaccination. CDR3 sequence: CASSQLSTNEKLFF. The DNA of the CDR3 is TGTGCCAGTAGCCAACTCTCAACTAATGAAAAACTGTTTTTT.